These T cell receptor beta chains were read from a single sample in a study of cytotoxic CD8 clonotypes in ibrutinib-treated CLL. Sequenced by immunoSEQ multiplex PCR; TCRdb stores in-frame clones only, minus some. The sample consists of fewer than 400,000 clones, 67% of them appearing once. Sequenced here: PBMCs, sampled after 36 months of ibrutinib treatment. These TCRs come from a human donor with chronic lymphocytic leukemia. CDR3s include the opening cysteine and the closing phenylalanine or tryptophan. Each record gives: D gene, J gene, V gene, clone size, CDR3 DNA, CDR3 protein. A D gene is named only where the DNA matches it firmly. Rows give clone size only sometimes, using once, few, many, or a class for an expanded clone.

d_gene: TRBD1
j_gene: TRBJ2-4
v_gene: TRBV15
abundance: NA
CDR3nt: TGTGCCACCAGCAGACGACCGGACAGGCCCAAAAACATTCAGTACTTC
CDR3aa: CATSRRPDRPKNIQYF

d_gene: TRBD2
j_gene: TRBJ2-1
v_gene: TRBV6-4
abundance: NA
CDR3nt: TGTGCCAGCAGTCGTACTAGCGGGGGCGGGGAGCAGTTCTTC
CDR3aa: CASSRTSGGGEQFF

d_gene: TRBD2
j_gene: TRBJ2-3
v_gene: TRBV5-6
abundance: NA
CDR3nt: TGTGCCAGCAGCTCCCTTGGAGCGGGAGTCCCCGATACGCAGTATTTT
CDR3aa: CASSSLGAGVPDTQYF

d_gene: TRBD2
j_gene: TRBJ2-3
v_gene: TRBV5-6
abundance: NA
CDR3nt: TGTGCCAGCAGCTTCCTAGCGGGAGTGACAGATACGCAGTATTTT
CDR3aa: CASSFLAGVTDTQYF

d_gene: TRBD1
j_gene: TRBJ2-1
v_gene: TRBV29-1
abundance: NA
CDR3nt: TGCAGCGTCGACAGGGGGTACAATGAGCAGTTCTTC
CDR3aa: CSVDRGYNEQFF

d_gene: TRBD2
j_gene: TRBJ2-7
v_gene: TRBV19
abundance: few
CDR3nt: TGTGCCAGTAGTATGGGGAGACTAGCGGGAGGTGACGAGCAGTACTTC
CDR3aa: CASSMGRLAGGDEQYF

d_gene: TRBD1
j_gene: TRBJ1-6
v_gene: TRBV2
abundance: NA
CDR3nt: TGTGCCAGCAGTGACGAGAAGGGGACAGGAAGAGGTCACTTT
CDR3aa: CASSDEKGTGRGHF

d_gene: NA
j_gene: TRBJ1-1
v_gene: TRBV19
abundance: NA
CDR3nt: TGTGCCAGTAGTATGTGGGGGAGCACTGAAGCTTTCTTT
CDR3aa: CASSMWGSTEAFF

d_gene: TRBD2
j_gene: TRBJ2-2
v_gene: TRBV25-1
abundance: NA
CDR3nt: TGTGCCAGCAGTGTCCTCAGCGGGAAAAACACCGGGGAGCTGTTTTTT
CDR3aa: CASSVLSGKNTGELFF

d_gene: NA
j_gene: TRBJ1-1
v_gene: TRBV14
abundance: once
CDR3nt: TGTGCCAGCAGCTTTAGGCACACTGAAGCTTTCTTT
CDR3aa: CASSFRHTEAFF

d_gene: TRBD1
j_gene: TRBJ2-7
v_gene: TRBV25-1
abundance: few
CDR3nt: TGTGCCAGCAGTGGATGGAGGGGGACAGGGAGCTCCTACGAGCAGTACTTC
CDR3aa: CASSGWRGTGSSYEQYF

d_gene: TRBD2
j_gene: TRBJ2-5
v_gene: TRBV4-1
abundance: NA
CDR3nt: TGCGCCAGCAGCCAACCAATCTCCATCAGCGGGGGGGAGACCCAGTACTTC
CDR3aa: CASSQPISISGGETQYF

d_gene: NA
j_gene: TRBJ2-7
v_gene: TRBV6-6
abundance: NA
CDR3nt: TGTGCCAGCAGTTACTACCCTTTGAGCTCCTACGAGCAGTACTTC
CDR3aa: CASSYYPLSSYEQYF

d_gene: TRBD1
j_gene: TRBJ1-4
v_gene: TRBV30
abundance: NA
CDR3nt: TGTGCCTGGAGTCGTCCGGGACAGGGGAGTTTAGTAGTTTGTGAAAAACTGTTTTTT
CDR3aa: CAWSRPGQGSLVVCEKLFF

d_gene: TRBD2
j_gene: TRBJ2-1
v_gene: TRBV6-5
abundance: NA
CDR3nt: TGTGCCAGCAGGGGGACTAGCGGAGACAATGAGCAGTTCTTC
CDR3aa: CASRGTSGDNEQFF

d_gene: TRBD1
j_gene: TRBJ2-3
v_gene: TRBV5-1
abundance: NA
CDR3nt: TGCGCCAGCAGCTTCGACAGGGCTGTCACAGATACGCAGTATTTT
CDR3aa: CASSFDRAVTDTQYF

d_gene: NA
j_gene: TRBJ2-7
v_gene: TRBV19
abundance: few
CDR3nt: TGTGCCAGTAGATCTCGGGGGGCCCGGGAGCAGTACTTC
CDR3aa: CASRSRGAREQYF

d_gene: TRBD1
j_gene: TRBJ2-2
v_gene: TRBV29-1
abundance: once
CDR3nt: TGCAGCGTCATATGGGAGGACAGGGGGACGAACACCGGGGAGCTGTTTTTT
CDR3aa: CSVIWEDRGTNTGELFF

d_gene: NA
j_gene: TRBJ2-7
v_gene: TRBV29-1
abundance: NA
CDR3nt: TGCAGCGTTAGTCGAAGGGCCCTTGGGGGTCCCTACGAGCAGTACTTC
CDR3aa: CSVSRRALGGPYEQYF

d_gene: TRBD1
j_gene: TRBJ2-3
v_gene: TRBV28
abundance: NA
CDR3nt: TGTGCCAGCGGCATACAGGGGACCAAGGCTGGGCAGTATTTT
CDR3aa: CASGIQGTKAGQYF

d_gene: NA
j_gene: TRBJ1-2
v_gene: TRBV5-4
abundance: few
CDR3nt: TGTGCCAGCAGCTTGGAACCCCCCCAGTCTCATGGCTACACCTTC
CDR3aa: CASSLEPPQSHGYTF

d_gene: NA
j_gene: TRBJ2-7
v_gene: TRBV10-3
abundance: NA
CDR3nt: TGTGCCATCAGGGTAGTCGACGAGCAGTACTTC
CDR3aa: CAIRVVDEQYF

d_gene: NA
j_gene: TRBJ2-7
v_gene: TRBV18
abundance: NA
CDR3nt: TGTGCCAGCTCACCACCCGTGGGGCTTCTCCACGAGCAGTACTTC
CDR3aa: CASSPPVGLLHEQYF

d_gene: TRBD1
j_gene: TRBJ2-7
v_gene: TRBV5-1
abundance: few
CDR3nt: TGCGCCAGCAGTCCTACAGGGGGTGCCACCTACGAGCAGTACTTC
CDR3aa: CASSPTGGATYEQYF

d_gene: NA
j_gene: TRBJ1-5
v_gene: TRBV5-1
abundance: many
CDR3nt: TGCGCCAGCAGCTTGGATGGAGATAGCAATCAGCCCCAGCATTTT
CDR3aa: CASSLDGDSNQPQHF

d_gene: NA
j_gene: TRBJ2-7
v_gene: TRBV28
abundance: NA
CDR3nt: TGTGCCAGCACCCACGGGTGGGAGCAGTACTTC
CDR3aa: CASTHGWEQYF

d_gene: TRBD2
j_gene: TRBJ2-2
v_gene: TRBV2
abundance: NA
CDR3nt: TGTGCCAGCAGCGACACGCGTGGGAGGGGTGGCACCGGGGAGCTGTTTTTT
CDR3aa: CASSDTRGRGGTGELFF

d_gene: TRBD2
j_gene: TRBJ2-2
v_gene: TRBV2
abundance: NA
CDR3nt: TGTGCCAACGACGCTGGGACTAGCGGGAGTGGGCCGAACACCGGGGAGCTGTTTTTT
CDR3aa: CANDAGTSGSGPNTGELFF

d_gene: TRBD1
j_gene: TRBJ1-6
v_gene: TRBV12-5
abundance: NA
CDR3nt: TGTGCTAGTGGTCAAACAGGGGGTACTTATAATTCACCCCTCCACTTT
CDR3aa: CASGQTGGTYNSPLHF

d_gene: NA
j_gene: TRBJ2-5
v_gene: TRBV5-6
abundance: NA
CDR3nt: TGTGCCAGCAGCTTGACTAGCTCGTACCAAGAGACCCAGTACTTC
CDR3aa: CASSLTSSYQETQYF

d_gene: TRBD2
j_gene: TRBJ2-2
v_gene: TRBV19
abundance: few
CDR3nt: TGTGCCAGTAGTATTGGTGGTAGCGGGGCACCGACCGGGGAGCTGTTTTTT
CDR3aa: CASSIGGSGAPTGELFF

d_gene: TRBD1
j_gene: TRBJ1-1
v_gene: TRBV9
abundance: NA
CDR3nt: TGTGCCAGCAGCGGGGACAGGGGTGAAGCTTTCTTT
CDR3aa: CASSGDRGEAFF

d_gene: NA
j_gene: TRBJ1-3
v_gene: TRBV5-1
abundance: NA
CDR3nt: TGCGCCAGCAGCTTGGATCCGCTCTCTGGAAACACCATATATTTT
CDR3aa: CASSLDPLSGNTIYF

d_gene: TRBD1
j_gene: TRBJ2-1
v_gene: TRBV5-4
abundance: NA
CDR3nt: TGTGCCGTACAGGGACAGGGAATCAATGAGCAGTTCTTC
CDR3aa: CAVQGQGINEQFF

d_gene: TRBD2
j_gene: TRBJ2-1
v_gene: TRBV5-1
abundance: once
CDR3nt: TGCGCCAGCAGCTTGGCCGTGACTAGCGGGTTCAATGAGCAGTTCTTC
CDR3aa: CASSLAVTSGFNEQFF

d_gene: NA
j_gene: TRBJ2-1
v_gene: TRBV6-6
abundance: NA
CDR3nt: TGTGCCACCCGCCTCGTACCGAGGGGGGAGCAGTTCTTC
CDR3aa: CATRLVPRGEQFF

d_gene: TRBD1
j_gene: TRBJ2-7
v_gene: TRBV6-5
abundance: few
CDR3nt: TGTGCCAGCAGCCTGGACAGGGCGTACGAGCAGTACTTC
CDR3aa: CASSLDRAYEQYF

d_gene: TRBD1
j_gene: TRBJ2-7
v_gene: TRBV4-1
abundance: NA
CDR3nt: TGCGCCAGCAGCCAAGTGGGACAGGACGACTACGAGCAGTACTTC
CDR3aa: CASSQVGQDDYEQYF

d_gene: NA
j_gene: TRBJ2-7
v_gene: TRBV9
abundance: once
CDR3nt: TGTGCCAGCAGCGTAGGTCCCGGGACGTACTACGAGCAGTACTTC
CDR3aa: CASSVGPGTYYEQYF

d_gene: TRBD2
j_gene: TRBJ2-7
v_gene: TRBV29-1
abundance: few
CDR3nt: TGCAGCGTTCCGGCGGGAGGGCCAGACCTTTACGAGCAGTACTTC
CDR3aa: CSVPAGGPDLYEQYF

d_gene: TRBD2
j_gene: TRBJ2-7
v_gene: TRBV4-1
abundance: NA
CDR3nt: TGCGCCAGCAGCCAAGTCACCGGGAGGAACCCCTACGAGCAGTACTTC
CDR3aa: CASSQVTGRNPYEQYF

d_gene: TRBD1
j_gene: TRBJ2-1
v_gene: TRBV10-1
abundance: NA
CDR3nt: TGCGCCAGCAGTGAGAGGACAGGGGACGTAAACAATGAGCAGTTCTTC
CDR3aa: CASSERTGDVNNEQFF

d_gene: NA
j_gene: TRBJ2-1
v_gene: TRBV28
abundance: NA
CDR3nt: TGTGCCAGCAGTGCATTACAGGGGAGGGGTGATAATGAGCAGTTCTTC
CDR3aa: CASSALQGRGDNEQFF

d_gene: NA
j_gene: TRBJ2-7
v_gene: TRBV9
abundance: NA
CDR3nt: TGTGCCAGACTACCTGCGGGACAATTCTACGAGCAGTACTTC
CDR3aa: CARLPAGQFYEQYF

d_gene: NA
j_gene: TRBJ2-5
v_gene: TRBV5-4
abundance: NA
CDR3nt: TGTGCCAGCAGCCAGGGGACGGAAGAGACCCAGTACTTC
CDR3aa: CASSQGTEETQYF

d_gene: TRBD1
j_gene: TRBJ1-1
v_gene: TRBV19
abundance: NA
CDR3nt: TGTGCCAGTAGTGTCACCCGGGACAGGTACCTGAACACTGAAGCTTTCTTT
CDR3aa: CASSVTRDRYLNTEAFF

d_gene: TRBD1
j_gene: TRBJ1-2
v_gene: TRBV6-1
abundance: NA
CDR3nt: TGTGCCAGCAGGGACAGGGCACACTATGGCTACACCTTC
CDR3aa: CASRDRAHYGYTF

d_gene: NA
j_gene: TRBJ1-2
v_gene: TRBV5-4
abundance: NA
CDR3nt: TGTGCCAGCACCCATAGGGACTACAGGAAACCTAACTATGGCTACACCTTC
CDR3aa: CASTHRDYRKPNYGYTF

d_gene: NA
j_gene: TRBJ2-1
v_gene: TRBV6-5
abundance: NA
CDR3nt: TGTGCCAGCAGTTCTCCCAGCAACAATGAGCAGTTCTTC
CDR3aa: CASSSPSNNEQFF

d_gene: TRBD1
j_gene: TRBJ2-7
v_gene: TRBV15
abundance: NA
CDR3nt: TGTGCCACCAGCAGAGGAGGACAGGGTTCCTACGAGCAGTACTTC
CDR3aa: CATSRGGQGSYEQYF

d_gene: TRBD2
j_gene: TRBJ2-1
v_gene: TRBV7-3
abundance: NA
CDR3nt: TGTGCCAGCAGGGGCGGAGGGACGGCGGGGGATGAGCAGTTCTTC
CDR3aa: CASRGGGTAGDEQFF